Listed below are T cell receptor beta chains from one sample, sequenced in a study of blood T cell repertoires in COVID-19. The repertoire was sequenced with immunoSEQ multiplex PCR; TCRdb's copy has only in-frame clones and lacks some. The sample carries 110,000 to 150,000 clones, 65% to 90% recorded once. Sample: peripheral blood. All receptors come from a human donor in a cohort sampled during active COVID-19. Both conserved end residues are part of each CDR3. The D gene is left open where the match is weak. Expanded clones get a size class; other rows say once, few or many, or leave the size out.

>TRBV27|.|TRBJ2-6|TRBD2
CASSFLSPLAGVSSGANVLTF
TGTGCCAGCAGTTTCCTATCCCCCCTAGCGGGAGTCTCCTCTGGGGCCAACGTCCTGACTTTC
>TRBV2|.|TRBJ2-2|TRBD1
CASRGQGNTGELFF
TGTGCCAGCAGGGGACAGGGAAACACCGGGGAGCTGTTTTTT
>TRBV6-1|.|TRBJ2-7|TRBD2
CASSEGGVIAGVYEQYF
TGTGCCAGCAGTGAAGGCGGTGTGATAGCGGGAGTGTACGAGCAGTACTTC
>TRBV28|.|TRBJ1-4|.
CASSLSGYGEKLFF
TGTGCCAGCAGTTTATCCGGGTACGGGGAAAAACTGTTTTTT
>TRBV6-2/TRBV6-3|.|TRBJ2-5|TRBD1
CASSTTGGPRKTQYF
TGTGCCAGCAGTACAACAGGGGGCCCACGGAAGACCCAGTACTTC
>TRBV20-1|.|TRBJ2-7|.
CSASDRETRPYYEQYF
TGCAGTGCTAGTGACAGGGAGACTAGGCCTTACTACGAGCAGTACTTC
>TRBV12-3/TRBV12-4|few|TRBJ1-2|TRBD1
CASRTGSSRGYTF
TGTGCCAGCAGGACAGGGTCCTCGAGAGGCTACACCTTC
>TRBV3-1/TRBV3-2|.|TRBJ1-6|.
CASSQEQYNSPLHF
TGTGCCAGCAGCCAAGAACAGTATAATTCACCCCTCCACTTT
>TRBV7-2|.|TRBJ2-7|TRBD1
CASSLASGTGNYEQYF
TGTGCCAGCAGCTTAGCGTCCGGGACAGGGAACTACGAGCAGTACTTC
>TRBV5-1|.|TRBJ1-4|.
CASTETGSGEKLFF
TGCGCCAGCACAGAAACAGGCTCAGGAGAAAAACTGTTTTTT
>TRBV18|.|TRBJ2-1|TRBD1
CASSPGTGVYNEQFF
TGTGCCAGCTCACCCGGGACAGGGGTCTACAATGAGCAGTTCTTC
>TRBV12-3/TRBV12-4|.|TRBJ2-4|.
CASGHGYIQYF
TGTGCCAGCGGACACGGTTACATTCAGTACTTC
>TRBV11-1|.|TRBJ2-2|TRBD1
CASSVQGAGTGELFF
TGTGCCAGCAGCGTACAGGGGGCGGGGACCGGGGAGCTGTTTTTT
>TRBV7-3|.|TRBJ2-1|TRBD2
CASSTSGRTNEQFF
TGTGCCAGCAGCACTAGCGGGAGGACCAATGAGCAGTTCTTC
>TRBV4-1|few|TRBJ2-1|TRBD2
CASSQDLRGLAGVLFF
TGCGCCAGCAGCCAAGATTTGCGGGGACTAGCGGGAGTCTTGTTCTTC
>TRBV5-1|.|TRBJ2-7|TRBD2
CASSLGVAGHGLSSYEQYF
TGCGCCAGCAGCTTGGGGGTAGCGGGACACGGCCTGAGCTCCTACGAGCAGTACTTC
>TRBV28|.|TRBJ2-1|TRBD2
CASSSGLAGVWSYNEQFF
TGTGCCAGCAGTTCCGGGCTAGCGGGAGTCTGGTCCTACAATGAGCAGTTCTTC
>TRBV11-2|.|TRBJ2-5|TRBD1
CASRRRQGPRETQYF
TGTGCCAGCAGGCGGAGACAGGGTCCTCGAGAGACCCAGTACTTC